This entry lists 21 T cell receptor beta chains sequenced from one sample in a study of CD8 T cells in Susac syndrome. Reverse transcription of about 0.45 to 1 ug RNA was performed with random hexamers. MiXCR, run by TCRdb on the immunoSEQ multiplex PCR reads, gives a single entry per CDR3 protein. Of hundreds of thousands of distinct CDR3 sequences listed, 95% are singletons. Sequencing was carried out using CD4+ T cells from PBMCs. These receptors were obtained from a human donor with multiple sclerosis.

V gene TRBV18 combines with J gene TRBJ1-1, with D uncertain. V dropped 3 bases and J dropped 2 bases, with 13 bases sitting between them. This CDR3 has 15 amino acids. The germline CDR1 and CDR2 sequences are KGHSH and LQKENI. Here the CDR3 DNA reads TGTGCCAGCTCACCGATGCAAGATTTTAACACTGAAGCTTTCTTT. As protein: CASSPMQDFNTEAFF.

This chain joins TRBV21-1 and TRBJ2-5. TRBV21-1 is a pseudogene segment. The CDR3 consists of 12 residues. The CDR3 sequence: CASSNGYPTQYF. The CDR3 nucleotides are TGTGCCAGCAGCAATGGGTACCCGACCCAGTACTTC.

The rearrangement uses TRBV10-3 and TRBJ2-1; 13 bases align to TRBD2. The V segment lost 6 bases and the J segment 8 bases; nucleotides outside the gene matches: 19. The V gene's germline CDR1 is ENHRY and CDR2 SYGVKD. The CDR3 is 19 amino acids. The CDR3 loop reads CAIRQSPGTSGNFGYEQFF. The CDR3 nucleotides read TGTGCCATCAGGCAATCCCCCGGGACTAGCGGGAATTTCGGCTATGAGCAGTTCTTC.

The chain has TRBV19 and TRBJ2-5, with a weak D call TRBD2 (5 bases). Trimming cost V 5 bases and J 6 bases, with 25 bases left between them. The CDR3 runs to 17 residues. Germline-derived CDR1 and CDR2 are LNHDA and SQIVND (reference sequence). The CDR3 region is CASSSPPGSGLLKTQYF. The CDR3 DNA reads as TGTGCCAGTAGTTCCCCTCCGGGATCTGGGTTATTGAAGACCCAGTACTTC.

The J gene is TRBJ2-5, the V gene TRBV3-1, with D perhaps TRBD2 (6 bases). CDR1 is LGHDT, CDR2 YNNKEL, per germline (reference sequence). The CDR3 extends over 14 amino acids. V was cut by 1 base and J by 7 bases, with 13 bases left in between. In DNA, the CDR3 is TGTGCCAGCAGCCAAGTGGGCACCGGGGGGACCCAGTACTTC. Its protein is CASSQVGTGGTQYF.

This clonotype has just one count. This chain connects TRBV14 to TRBJ2-3; no clear D. This CDR3 spans 17 amino acids. Trimming took off 4 bases at V and 4 bases at J, with 21 bases between the two ends. Germline loops: CDR1 SGHDN, CDR2 FVKESK. In DNA form, the CDR3 reads TGTGCCAGCAGCCCAAGAGGTGGGCCTCCTTCTGCAGATACGCAGTATTTT. Its translation is CASSPRGGPPSADTQYF.

The chain carries TRBV2 and TRBJ1-1; the match to TRBD1 covers 10 bases. Germline CDR1 SNHLY, CDR2 FYNNEI. Trimming took 6 bases from V and 1 from J; bases not matched to a gene: 5. This CDR3 has 15 amino acids. CDR3 sequence (DNA): TGTGCCAGCAGGAAGACAGGGGGCTGGAACACTGAAGCTTTCTTT. Residues: CASRKTGGWNTEAFF.

The J gene is TRBJ1-1, the V gene TRBV13, with TRBD1 identical over 8 bases. The CDR3 contains 15 residues. V dropped 5 bases and J dropped 7; count of bases not matched to a gene: 12. CDR1 and CDR2 (germline): PRHDT, FYEKMQ (reference sequence). The DNA for the CDR3 is TGTGCCAGCAGCGGCCCCAGGGGGCTCTTTGGTGAAGCTTTCTTT. Translation gives CASSGPRGLFGEAFF.

The chain employs TRBV7-2 and TRBJ2-7; D possibly corresponds to TRBD1 (6 bases). The ends were cut back, 1 base at V and 3 bases at J, with 13 bases in the middle. Germline CDR1 SGHTA, CDR2 FQGNSA. The CDR3 totals 15 residues. CDR3 DNA sequence: TGTGCCAGCAGCTTAGACCCAGGGGAAGGCTACGAGCAGTACTTC. Residues: CASSLDPGEGYEQYF.

The chain joins TRBV6-6 to TRBJ2-1; D may be TRBD2 (5 bases). Trimming left V 0 bases short and J 8 bases short, with 8 bases between. The germline CDR1 and CDR2 sequences are MNHNY and SVGAGI (reference sequence). This CDR3 is built from 13 residues. The CDR3 DNA reads TGTGCCAGCAGTTACTCGACGGACTATGAGCAGTTCTTC. Its protein product is CASSYSTDYEQFF.

CDR3: CASSPQTGSTGELFF. The CDR3 DNA reads as TGTGCCAGCAGTCCCCAGACAGGGTCGACCGGGGAGCTGTTTTTT. V and J are TRBV25-1 and TRBJ2-2; TRBD1 matches 7 bases. The CDR3 contains 15 residues. V lost 5 bases and J lost 5; bases outside the gene matches: 8. Germline CDR1 and CDR2: MGHDK and SYGVNS. Together with reference TRBV25-1 and TRBJ2-2, the CDR3 gives the full variable domain: EADIYQTPRYLVIGTGKKITLECSQTMGHDKMYWYQQDPGMELHLIHYSYGVNSTEKGDLSSESTVSRIRTEHFPLTLESARPSHTSQYLCASSPQTGSTGELFFGEGSRLTVL.

The chain employs TRBV20-1 and TRBJ1-1, with unresolved D. This CDR3 spans 12 amino acids. Germline V gene lookup returns CDR1 DFQATT and CDR2 SNEGSKA (reference sequence). V shed 8 bases and J shed 5 bases, with 15 bases lying between them. CDR3 residues: CSTSQAGTEAFF. CDR3 nucleotides: TGCAGTACCAGCCAGGCTGGTACTGAAGCTTTCTTT.

The rearrangement uses TRBV2 and TRBJ2-1; TRBD1 is a possible D gene (5 bases). V was cut by 7 bases and J by 9 bases, with 16 bases left in between. Germline V gene data show CDR1 as SNHLY and CDR2 as FYNNEI. CDR3 length: 13 residues. DNA of the CDR3: TGTGCCAGCAATGTTGTCAGCCAGGGTGAGCAGTTCTTC. Translation gives CASNVVSQGEQFF.

In DNA, the CDR3 is TGCAGTGCCGGACAGTGGATATCCCTCGACTATGGCTACACCTTC. It translates to CSAGQWISLDYGYTF. The chain carries TRBV20-1 and TRBJ1-2; a weak D match, TRBD1 (6 bases). The CDR3 extends over 15 amino acids. The germline V gene has CDR1 DFQATT and CDR2 SNEGSKA (reference sequence). Trimming shortened V by 6 bases and J by 3 bases, and 20 bases separated the two germline ends.

The chain uses TRBV2 and TRBJ1-2; a possible D gene is TRBD1 (6 bases). The CDR3 is 14 residues long. V lost 3 bases to trimming and J lost 1 base, with 9 bases between them. In germline, CDR1 is SNHLY, CDR2 FYNNEI. The CDR3 spells CASSDSDSNYGYTF. CDR3 DNA: TGTGCCAGCAGTGATTCGGACAGTAACTATGGCTACACCTTC. Using reference TRBV2 and TRBJ1-2 for the parts outside the CDR3, the full variable domain is EPEVTQTPSHQVTQMGQEVILRCVPISNHLYFYWYRQILGQKVEFLVSFYNNEISEKSEIFDDQFSVERPDGSNFTLKIRSTKLEDSAMYFCASSDSDSNYGYTFGSGTRLTVV.

The chain couples TRBV29-1 to TRBJ2-1; D gene unclear. V shed 3 bases and J shed 9 bases, with 9 bases lying between them. This CDR3 comprises 11 residues. Germline V gene data show CDR1 as SQVTM and CDR2 as ANQGSEA. CDR3 coding DNA: TGCAGCGTTGAGAGGCGGACTGAGCAGTTCTTC. Its translation is CSVERRTEQFF.

The CDR3 DNA is TGCAGCGTTGAAGGGTCAATAAACCCATATCTAGGCTACACCTTC. Translating it yields CSVEGSINPYLGYTF. V is TRBV29-1 and J is TRBJ1-2; D unclear. Germline CDR1 reads SQVTM; CDR2 reads ANQGSEA. Between the trimmed V and J ends, which lost 1 base and 8 bases, there was a span of 20 bases. The CDR3 has 15 residues. Together with reference TRBV29-1 and TRBJ1-2, the CDR3 gives the full variable domain: SAVISQKPSRDICQRGTSLTIQCQVDSQVTMMFWYRQQPGQSLTLIATANQGSEATYESGFVIDKFPISRPNLTFSTLTVSNMSPEDSSIYLCSVEGSINPYLGYTFGSGTRLTVV.

This sequence joins TRBV5-6 and TRBJ2-1, with a tentative D call TRBD2 (5 bases). This CDR3 comprises 15 residues. Germline CDR1 SGHDT, CDR2 YYEEEE. Trimming shortened V by 2 bases and J by 7 bases, and 16 bases separated the two germline ends. CDR3 nucleotide sequence: TGTGCCAGCAGCTTTACGGGGAGTTTCTGGAATGAGCAGTTCTTC. It yields the protein CASSFTGSFWNEQFF.

The CDR3 nucleotides are TGTGCCAGCAGTTACTCGACGGCTAACATTCAGTACTTC. Protein sequence: CASSYSTANIQYF. The rearrangement links TRBV6-5 to TRBJ2-4; D not resolved. Trimming pared 0 bases from V and 7 bases from J, leaving 7 bases between. The length of the CDR3 is 13 residues. Germline CDR1 reads MNHEY; CDR2 reads SVGAGI.

The J gene is TRBJ1-1, the V gene TRBV20-1; D gene unclear. The CDR3 has 12 residues. The germline V gene has CDR1 DFQATT and CDR2 SNEGSKA (reference sequence). V lost 4 bases to trimming and J lost 4 bases, with 10 bases between them. The CDR3 reads CSAIGRTTEAFF. The CDR3 bases are TGCAGTGCTATAGGGAGGACCACTGAAGCTTTCTTT.

The DNA of the CDR3 is TGCAGTGCTAGAGGGTGGACAGGGGACTCCCAAGAGACCCAGTACTTC. Translated: CSARGWTGDSQETQYF. The rearrangement links TRBV20-1 to TRBJ2-5; 9 bases are a match to TRBD1. V trimming: 1 base; J trimming: 1 base; junction bases outside the gene matches: 7. The CDR3 sequence is 16 residues long. Per the germline V gene, CDR1 is DFQATT and CDR2 is SNEGSKA (reference sequence).